This TCR beta chain derives from a study of T cell responses to AZD1222 COVID-19 vaccine. Broader study findings: Recipients of two AZD1222 doses showed rising Spike-specific TCR breadth and depth. Spike-spanning, vaccine-associated CD4 TCRs were dominant at 160-218 and 743-854. Donor demographics were predominantly white British with a female majority; clonal diversity may be underestimated. In all cases, repertoires were sampled only after the peak T cell response.

This clone was seen only a few times. No antigen is known for it. Produced via immunoSEQ multiplex PCR; TCRdb's table is partial and in-frame only. The sample contains hundreds of thousands of clones, 90% to 95% of which appear only once. Trimming cost V 4 bases and J 4 bases; bases outside gene matches: 0. The CDR3 has 13 residues. The clonotype was recovered from an adult in good health. Sequencing used peripheral blood, obtained on day 0 of MenACWY control vaccination. This sequence joins TRBV12-3 or TRBV12-4 and TRBJ1-1; 10 bases agree with TRBD1. The CDR3 here is CASSWTGGTEAFF. CDR3 bases: TGTGCCAGCAGTTGGACAGGGGGCACTGAAGCTTTCTTT.